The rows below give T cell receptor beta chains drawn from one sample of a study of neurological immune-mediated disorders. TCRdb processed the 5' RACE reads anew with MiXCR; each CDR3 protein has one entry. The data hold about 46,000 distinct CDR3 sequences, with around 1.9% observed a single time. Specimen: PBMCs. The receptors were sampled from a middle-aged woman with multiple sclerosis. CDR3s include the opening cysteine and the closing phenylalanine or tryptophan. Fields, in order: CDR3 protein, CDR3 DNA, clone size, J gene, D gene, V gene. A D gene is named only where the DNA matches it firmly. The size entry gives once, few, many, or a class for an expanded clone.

CASSGNTGELFF	TGCGCCAGCAGCGGCAACACCGGGGAGCTGTTTTTT	many	TRBJ2-2	NA	TRBV5-1
CASSPPSGSEQFF	TGTGCCAGCTCACCACCGTCGGGTAGTGAGCAGTTCTTC	many	TRBJ2-1	NA	TRBV18
CASSLDRNTEAFF	TGCGCCAGCAGCTTGGACAGGAACACTGAAGCTTTCTTT	many	TRBJ1-1	NA	TRBV5-1
CASSQRGSGYEQYF	TGTGCCAGCAGCCAAAGAGGGTCGGGCTACGAGCAGTACTTC	many	TRBJ2-7	NA	TRBV3-1
CASSYRASYEQYF	TGCGCCAGCAGCTACAGGGCGTCCTACGAGCAGTACTTC	many	TRBJ2-7	NA	TRBV5-1
CAISVGTENWNTEAFF	TGTGCCATCAGTGTCGGGACCGAGAACTGGAACACTGAAGCTTTCTTT	many	TRBJ1-1	NA	TRBV10-3
CSARERGTDTQYF	TGCAGTGCTAGAGAGCGGGGCACAGATACGCAGTATTTT	many	TRBJ2-3	NA	TRBV20-1
CSARVQEVSSYNEQFF	TGCAGTGCTAGAGTCCAAGAGGTCAGCTCCTACAATGAGCAGTTCTTC	many	TRBJ2-1	NA	TRBV20-1
CASSIPMTVLSGANVLTF	TGTGCCAGCAGCATCCCCATGACGGTCCTCTCTGGGGCCAACGTCCTGACTTTC	many	TRBJ2-6	NA	TRBV21-1
CSANGGSSYNEQFF	TGCAGTGCAAACGGCGGGAGCTCCTACAATGAGCAGTTCTTC	many	TRBJ2-1	TRBD2	TRBV20-1
CSARREIPTEAFF	TGCAGTGCCCGCAGAGAGATCCCCACTGAAGCTTTCTTT	many	TRBJ1-1	NA	TRBV20-1
CSAYPFSGATDTQYF	TGCAGTGCTTACCCCTTTAGCGGGGCCACAGATACGCAGTATTTT	many	TRBJ2-3	TRBD2	TRBV20-1
CASRDRRNTGELFF	TGTGCCAGCAGGGACAGGAGGAACACCGGGGAGCTGTTTTTT	many	TRBJ2-2	TRBD1	TRBV6-6
CSARVDRVNSPLHF	TGCAGTGCTAGAGTAGACAGGGTGAATTCACCCCTCCACTTT	many	TRBJ1-6	TRBD1	TRBV20-1
CASTSHLNYGYTF	TGTGCCAGCACCTCACATCTTAACTATGGCTACACCTTC	medium-sized	TRBJ1-2	NA	TRBV6-5
CASSLFGILDRTYEQYF	TGTGCCAGCAGCTTATTCGGGATTCTGGACAGAACCTACGAGCAGTACTTC	many	TRBJ2-7	NA	TRBV7-9
CSARGGTLNEQFF	TGCAGTGCTAGAGGGGGGACTTTGAATGAGCAGTTCTTC	many	TRBJ2-1	NA	TRBV20-1
CASSGNTEAFF	TGCGCCAGCAGCGGGAACACTGAAGCTTTCTTT	many	TRBJ1-1	NA	TRBV5-1
CAIRGQSEQYF	TGTGCCATCAGAGGACAATCCGAGCAGTACTTC	many	TRBJ2-7	NA	TRBV10-3
CASSYSNSNQPQHF	TGTGCCAGCAGTTACTCGAACAGCAATCAGCCCCAGCATTTT	many	TRBJ1-5	NA	TRBV6-6